One and the same sample provided the 26 T cell receptor beta chains below, sequenced in a study of blood T cell repertoires in COVID-19. Only in-frame clones appear in the TCRdb table, and some are missing; sequencing was by immunoSEQ multiplex PCR. The table records a few hundred thousand clones, approximately 83% of them present only once. Sequenced sample: peripheral blood. These receptors were collected from a woman aged 25 to 39 with COVID-19, enrolled during active disease.

This clone was recorded once. The rearrangement joins TRBV3-1 (or the pseudogene TRBV3-2) to TRBJ1-4; D is ambiguous. With 1 base removed from V and 11 bases from J, the gap between germline ends came to 5 bases. The V gene's germline CDR1 is LGHDT and CDR2 YNNKEL (reference sequence). The CDR3 covers 11 residues. The CDR3 loop reads CASSQGGKLFF. CDR3 sequence (DNA): TGTGCCAGCAGCCAAGGAGGGAAACTGTTTTTT.

The chain couples TRBV5-4 to TRBJ1-2, with TRBD1 matching over 9 bases. The V gene end was trimmed by 2 bases and the J gene end by 4 bases; junction bases not matched to a gene: 6. This CDR3 region has 15 residues. Germline V gene sequence: CDR1 SGHNT, CDR2 YYREEE (reference sequence). CDR3 DNA: TGTGCCAGCAGCTTTTCCTTGACAGGGGGCTATGGCTACACCTTC. Residues: CASSFSLTGGYGYTF.

This clone has a handful of counts. This chain connects TRBV5-6 to TRBJ1-1; possibly TRBD1 for D (5 bases). The V gene's germline CDR1 is SGHDT and CDR2 YYEEEE. V lost 4 bases and J lost 10, with 20 bases in between. The CDR3 has 14 amino acids. The CDR3 sequence is CASSPGDSPMRAFF. The CDR3 DNA reads as TGTGCCAGCAGCCCGGGAGACAGCCCTATGAGAGCTTTCTTT.

The genes are TRBV4-2 and TRBJ1-1, with TRBD1 identical over 8 bases. Germline V lookup: CDR1 LGHNA, CDR2 YNFKEQ. J lost 1 base, V lost 4 bases, and 5 bases had no gene match. This CDR3 region has 15 residues. The CDR3, as DNA: TGTGCCAGCAGCCGTAAGGACAGGGAGAACACTGAAGCTTTCTTT. Its translation is CASSRKDRENTEAFF.

The rearrangement joins TRBV9 to TRBJ2-7; 7 nucleotides align to TRBD2. Germline V lookup: CDR1 SGDLS, CDR2 YYNGEE. The CDR3 contains 13 residues. Trimming took 4 bases from V and 6 from J; bases not matched to a gene: 7. The CDR3 here is CASSFDLAGEQYF. The CDR3 DNA reads TGTGCCAGCAGCTTCGACTTAGCGGGCGAGCAGTACTTC.

V is TRBV5-1 and J is TRBJ2-7; a possible D gene is TRBD1 (10 bases). Germline CDR1 reads SGHRS; CDR2 reads YFSETQ. Trimming took 4 bases from V and 4 from J, leaving 15 bases between them. The CDR3 is 14 residues long. CDR3 coding DNA: TGCGCCAGCAGCCTAGCGGGACAGGGGTACGAGCAGTACTTC. Translating gives CASSLAGQGYEQYF.

The chain combines TRBV19 with TRBJ2-3; TRBD2 matches at 9 bases. The CDR3 is 16 residues long. V dropped 5 bases and J dropped 4; count of bases not matched to a gene: 10. From germline, CDR1 is LNHDA and CDR2 SQIVND (reference sequence). The CDR3, as DNA: TGTGCCAGTAGTCCAGGGACTAGCTTGATTTCAGATACGCAGTATTTT. Its translation is CASSPGTSLISDTQYF.

The chain uses TRBV27 and TRBJ1-1; TRBD1 agrees at 7 bases. This CDR3 region has 12 residues. Germline V gives CDR1 MNHEY, CDR2 SMNVEV (reference sequence). Trimming removed 6 bases from V and 5 bases from J; junction bases left unmatched: 3. The CDR3 sequence: CASRQGPTEAFF. CDR3 sequence (DNA): TGTGCCAGCAGACAGGGGCCGACTGAAGCTTTCTTT.

This chain links TRBV13 with TRBJ2-1, with a possible D match to TRBD2 (6 bases). In germline, CDR1 is PRHDT, CDR2 FYEKMQ (reference sequence). The CDR3 extends over 15 amino acids. V was trimmed by 5 bases and J by 4 bases, leaving 15 bases between them. Written as DNA, the CDR3 is TGTGCCAGCAGCCTCCCTAGCGTCCAATACAATGAGCAGTTCTTC. This codes for CASSLPSVQYNEQFF. The whole variable domain, filled in from reference TRBV13 and TRBJ2-1, reads AAGVIQSPRHLIKEKRETATLKCYPIPRHDTVYWYQQGPGQDPQFLISFYEKMQSDKGSIPDRFSAQQFSDYHSELNMSSLELGDSALYFCASSLPSVQYNEQFFGPGTRLTVL.

The rearrangement links TRBV2 to TRBJ2-7; weak D call: TRBD1 (6 bases). In germline, CDR1 is SNHLY, CDR2 FYNNEI. Trimming left V 4 bases short and J 3 bases short, with 13 bases between. The CDR3 sequence is 14 residues long. CDR3 coding DNA: TGTGCCAGCAGTGTGGGGGCTAGAAGCTACGAGCAGTACTTC. The encoded protein is CASSVGARSYEQYF.

The genes are TRBV6-2 or TRBV6-3 and TRBJ2-5; 7 nucleotides match TRBD2. CDR3 length: 14 residues. CDR1 MNHEY and CDR2 SVGEGT come from the germline V gene. Trimming at V came to 4 bases and at J to 4 bases, leaving 6 bases not matched to a gene. CDR3 DNA sequence: TGTGCCAGCAGTTGGAGCGGGGTAGGAGAGACCCAGTACTTC. Translated, it gives CASSWSGVGETQYF.

This clone was seen a few times. This chain joins TRBV6-5 and TRBJ1-1, with TRBD1 matching 9 bases. The CDR3 extends over 15 amino acids. J was trimmed by 3 bases and V by 5 bases; bases with no gene match: 7. The germline CDR1 and CDR2 sequences are MNHEY and SVGAGI. CDR3 residues: CASSTDRGRYTEAFF. In DNA form, the CDR3 reads TGTGCCAGCAGTACCGACAGGGGGAGGTACACTGAAGCTTTCTTT.

This clone showed up just a few times. The J gene is TRBJ2-7, the V gene TRBV19, with D uncertain. The germline V gene has CDR1 LNHDA and CDR2 SQIVND (reference sequence). Trimming stripped 5 bases from V and 0 bases from J, with 17 bases between. The CDR3 is made up of 16 amino acids. The CDR3 DNA reads TGTGCCAGTAGTGCCACCACCCGCAGAGGCTCCTACGAGCAGTACTTC. It encodes CASSATTRRGSYEQYF.

This chain connects TRBV4-1 to TRBJ1-1; D may be TRBD1 (5 bases). The V gene's germline CDR1 is MGHRA and CDR2 YSYEKL. This CDR3 is 18 amino acids long. V was clipped by 0 bases and J by 3 bases, with 20 bases between them. The CDR3 region is CASSQEFGGEGRDTEAFF. Here the CDR3 DNA reads TGCGCCAGCAGCCAAGAATTTGGAGGAGAGGGGAGGGACACTGAAGCTTTCTTT.

V usage is TRBV7-3 and J usage is TRBJ2-1; 9 bases are shared with TRBD2. Losses at the gene ends were 0 bases for V and 6 bases for J; bases not matched to a gene: 12. CDR1 SGHTA and CDR2 FQGTGA come from the germline V gene. The CDR3 spans 18 residues. Here the CDR3 reads CASSLTFDGAGGANEQFF. CDR3 sequence (DNA): TGTGCCAGCAGCTTAACTTTCGATGGGGCGGGAGGGGCCAATGAGCAGTTCTTC.

This chain connects TRBV11-2 to TRBJ2-2; D gene ambiguous. CDR1 SGHAT and CDR2 FQNNGV come from the germline V gene. This CDR3 spans 11 amino acids. The V gene lost 7 bases and the J gene lost 4 bases, with 4 bases spanning the gap. CDR3 residues: CASTSTGELFF. CDR3 nucleotide sequence: TGTGCCAGCACCTCCACCGGGGAGCTGTTTTTT. Using reference TRBV11-2 and TRBJ2-2 for the parts outside the CDR3, the full variable domain is EAGVAQSPRYKIIEKRQSVAFWCNPISGHATLYWYQQILGQGPKLLIQFQNNGVVDDSQLPKDRFSAERLKGVDSTLKIQPAKLEDSAVYLCASTSTGELFFGEGSRLTVL.

This clone was seen a single time. The V gene is TRBV24-1, the J gene TRBJ2-1; TRBD2 is a possible D gene (5 bases). This CDR3 region has 15 residues. Germline V gene lookup returns CDR1 KGHDR and CDR2 SFDVKD. The ends were cut back, 5 bases at V and 4 bases at J, with 14 bases in the middle. CDR3 DNA: TGTGCCACCAGTGTTCGCGAAGCGGCTTACAATGAGCAGTTCTTC. Amino acids: CATSVREAAYNEQFF.

The chain couples TRBV6-5 to TRBJ1-6; a weak D match, TRBD1 (6 bases). Trimming stripped 5 bases from V and 11 bases from J, with 13 bases between. This CDR3 comprises 13 residues. Germline V CDR1 and CDR2: MNHEY, SVGAGI. CDR3 coding DNA: TGTGCCAGCAGTCGAGGGGGGGGAACACCCCTCCACTTT. It is translated as CASSRGGGTPLHF.

The rearrangement joins TRBV5-4 to TRBJ2-2; 15 bases are a match to TRBD2. CDR3 size: 15 residues. CDR1 is SGHNT and CDR2 is YYREEE in the germline V gene (reference sequence). J lost 7 bases, V lost 7 bases, and 5 bases had no gene match. The CDR3 reads CASGLAGGHVGELFF. CDR3 sequence (DNA): TGTGCCAGCGGACTAGCGGGGGGGCACGTCGGGGAGCTGTTTTTT.

This clone was detected only once. V gene TRBV6-6 combines with J gene TRBJ2-7, with 10 bases fitting TRBD1. The V segment lost 7 bases and the J segment 6 bases; nucleotides outside the gene matches: 6. CDR3 length equals 13 residues. Germline-derived CDR1 and CDR2 are MNHNY and SVGAGI (reference sequence). The CDR3, as DNA: TGTGCCAGCAACCGGGACAGGGGAGGCGAGCAGTACTTC. Amino acids: CASNRDRGGEQYF.

V and J are TRBV5-8 and TRBJ1-2; 9 nucleotides align to TRBD1. Germline V gives CDR1 SGHTS, CDR2 YDEGEE. Losses at the gene ends were 4 bases for V and 4 bases for J; bases not matched to a gene: 11. This CDR3 is 16 amino acids long. DNA of the CDR3: TGTGCCAGCAGCCCGAATGAGGACAGGGGAGGCTATGGCTACACCTTC. Translated, it gives CASSPNEDRGGYGYTF.

The chain uses TRBV7-2 and TRBJ1-4; the match to TRBD1 covers 10 bases. CDR3 length: 15 residues. From germline, CDR1 is SGHTA and CDR2 FQGNSA. With V trimmed by 1 base and J by 7 bases, 3 bases remained unmatched. The CDR3 loop reads CASSLVGQGTEKLFF. CDR3 DNA sequence: TGTGCCAGCAGCTTAGTGGGACAGGGGACTGAAAAACTGTTTTTT. Full variable domain (remainder filled in from reference TRBV7-2 and TRBJ1-4): GAGVSQSPSNKVTEKGKDVELRCDPISGHTALYWYRQSLGQGLEFLIYFQGNSAPDKSGLPSDRFSAERTGGSVSTLTIQRTQQEDSAVYLCASSLVGQGTEKLFFGSGTQLSVL.

The J gene is TRBJ2-5, the V gene TRBV7-2; 10 bases fit TRBD2. V was pared by 1 base and J by 4 bases, with 3 bases of the junction left unmatched. The CDR3 sequence is 15 residues long. CDR1 is SGHTA and CDR2 is FQGNSA in the germline V gene. DNA for the CDR3: TGTGCCAGCAGCTTAGTTAGCGGGGGGATAGAGACCCAGTACTTC. It yields the protein CASSLVSGGIETQYF.

This chain uses TRBV4-3 with TRBJ2-7, with a possible D match to TRBD2 (5 bases). The CDR3 contains 15 residues. V was cut by 0 bases and J by 6 bases, with 15 bases left in between. Germline values: CDR1 LGHNA, CDR2 YSLEER. CDR3 residues: CASSQDPGNGGEQYF. The CDR3 DNA reads TGCGCCAGCAGCCAAGATCCGGGAAACGGCGGCGAGCAGTACTTC.

The chain combines TRBV5-1 with TRBJ2-7; 8 bases agree with TRBD2. Germline CDR1 reads SGHRS; CDR2 reads YFSETQ. The CDR3 loop spans 14 amino acids. J was trimmed by 6 bases and V by 0 bases; bases with no gene match: 5. The CDR3 is CASSLVAGGIEQYF. In DNA, the CDR3 is TGCGCCAGCAGCTTGGTGGCGGGGGGTATCGAGCAGTACTTC.

Worth noting for this clone: This CDR3 is also generated by other DNA sequences in the sample. This rearrangement joins TRBV18 to TRBJ2-7; TRBD2 aligns across 13 bases. CDR1 is KGHSH and CDR2 is LQKENI in the germline V gene. V was pared by 6 bases and J by 1 base, with 6 bases of the junction left unmatched. The CDR3 spans 16 residues. The CDR3 DNA sequence: TGTGCCAGCTCCCCCGGACTAGCGGGAGTGTCCTACGAGCAGTACTTC. Protein product: CASSPGLAGVSYEQYF.